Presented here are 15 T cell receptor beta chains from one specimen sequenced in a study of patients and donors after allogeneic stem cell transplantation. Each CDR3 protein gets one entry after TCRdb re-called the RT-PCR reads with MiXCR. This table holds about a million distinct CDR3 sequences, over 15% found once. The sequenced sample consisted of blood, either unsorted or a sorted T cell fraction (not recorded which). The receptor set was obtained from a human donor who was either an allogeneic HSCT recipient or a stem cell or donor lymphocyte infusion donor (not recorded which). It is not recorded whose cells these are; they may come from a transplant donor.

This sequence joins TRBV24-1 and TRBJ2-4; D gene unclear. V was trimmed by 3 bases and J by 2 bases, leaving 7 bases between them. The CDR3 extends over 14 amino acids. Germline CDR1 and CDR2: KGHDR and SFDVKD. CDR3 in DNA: TGTGCCACCAGTGATACAGAGTCCAAAAACATTCAGTACTTC. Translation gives CATSDTESKNIQYF.

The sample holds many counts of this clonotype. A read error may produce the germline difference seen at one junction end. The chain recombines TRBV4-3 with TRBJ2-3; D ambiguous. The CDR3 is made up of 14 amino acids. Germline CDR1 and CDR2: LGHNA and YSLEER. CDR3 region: CASSQDKGTDTQYF. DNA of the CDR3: TGTGCCAGCAGCCAAGATAAGGGCACAGATACGCAGTATTTT.

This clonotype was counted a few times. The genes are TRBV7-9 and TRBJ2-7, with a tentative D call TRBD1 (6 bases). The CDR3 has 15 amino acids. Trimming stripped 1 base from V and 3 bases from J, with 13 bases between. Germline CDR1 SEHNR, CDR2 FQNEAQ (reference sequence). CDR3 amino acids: CASSLETGHLYEQYF. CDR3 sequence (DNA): TGTGCCAGCAGCTTAGAAACGGGACACCTCTACGAGCAGTACTTC.

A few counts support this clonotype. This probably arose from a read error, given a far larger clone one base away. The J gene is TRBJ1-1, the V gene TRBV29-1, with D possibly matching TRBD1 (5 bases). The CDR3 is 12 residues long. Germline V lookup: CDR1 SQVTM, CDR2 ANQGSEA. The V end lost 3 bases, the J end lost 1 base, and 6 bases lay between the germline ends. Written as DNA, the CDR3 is TGCAGCGTTGACAGGGAGAACACTGAAGCTTTCTTT. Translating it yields CSVDRENTEAFF.

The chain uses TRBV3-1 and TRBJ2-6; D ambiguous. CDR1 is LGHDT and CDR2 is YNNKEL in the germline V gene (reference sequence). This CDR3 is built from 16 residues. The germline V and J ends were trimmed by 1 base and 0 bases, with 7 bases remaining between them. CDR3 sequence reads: CASSQGGSSGANVLTF. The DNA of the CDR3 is TGTGCCAGCAGCCAAGGCGGAAGCTCTGGGGCCAACGTCCTGACTTTC.

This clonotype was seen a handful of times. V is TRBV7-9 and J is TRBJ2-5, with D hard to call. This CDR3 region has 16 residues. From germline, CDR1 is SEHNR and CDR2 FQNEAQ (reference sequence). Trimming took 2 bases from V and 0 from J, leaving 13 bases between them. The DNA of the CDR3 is TGTGCCAGCAGCTTAAGTCTCCAGAAATACCAAGAGACCCAGTACTTC. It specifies CASSLSLQKYQETQYF.

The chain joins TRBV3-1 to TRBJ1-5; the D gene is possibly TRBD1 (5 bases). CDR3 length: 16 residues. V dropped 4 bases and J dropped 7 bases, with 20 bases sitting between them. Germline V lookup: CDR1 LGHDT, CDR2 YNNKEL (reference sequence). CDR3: CASSPGGRGGAQPQHF. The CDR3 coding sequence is TGTGCCAGCAGCCCTGGGGGACGGGGAGGGGCCCAGCCCCAGCATTTT. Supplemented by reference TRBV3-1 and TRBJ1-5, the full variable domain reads DTAVSQTPKYLVTQMGNDKSIKCEQNLGHDTMYWYKQDSKKFLKIMFSYNNKELIINETVPNRFSPKSPDKAHLNLHINSLELGDSAVYFCASSPGGRGGAQPQHFGDGTRLSIL.

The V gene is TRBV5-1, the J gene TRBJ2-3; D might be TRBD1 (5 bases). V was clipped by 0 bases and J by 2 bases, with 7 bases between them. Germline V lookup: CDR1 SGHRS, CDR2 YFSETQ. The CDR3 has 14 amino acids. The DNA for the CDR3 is TGCGCCAGCAGCTTGGACAGGCACACAGATACGCAGTATTTT. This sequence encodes CASSLDRHTDTQYF.

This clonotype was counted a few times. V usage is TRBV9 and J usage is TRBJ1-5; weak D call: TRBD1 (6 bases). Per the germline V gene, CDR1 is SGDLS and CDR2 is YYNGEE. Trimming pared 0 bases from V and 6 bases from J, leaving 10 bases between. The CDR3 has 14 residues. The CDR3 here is CASSVGRGAQPQHF. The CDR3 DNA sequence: TGTGCCAGCAGCGTAGGGCGGGGGGCTCAGCCCCAGCATTTT.

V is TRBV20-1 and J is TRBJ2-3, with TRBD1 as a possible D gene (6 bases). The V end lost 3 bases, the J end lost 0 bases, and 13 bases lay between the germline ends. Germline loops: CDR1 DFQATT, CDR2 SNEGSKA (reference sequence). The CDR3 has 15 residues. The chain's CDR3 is CSARSGTTSTDTQYF. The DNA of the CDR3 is TGCAGTGCTAGGTCGGGGACAACTAGCACAGATACGCAGTATTTT.

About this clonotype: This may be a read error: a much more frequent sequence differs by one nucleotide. CDR3 loop: CASSYLAGAPCEQYF. In nucleotides, the CDR3 is TGTGCCAGCAGCTATCTAGCGGGGGCCCCCTGCGAGCAGTACTTC. The J gene is TRBJ2-7, the V gene TRBV12-3 or TRBV12-4; 10 bases line up with TRBD2. This CDR3 region has 15 residues. V was pared by 6 bases and J by 6 bases, with 11 bases of the junction left unmatched.

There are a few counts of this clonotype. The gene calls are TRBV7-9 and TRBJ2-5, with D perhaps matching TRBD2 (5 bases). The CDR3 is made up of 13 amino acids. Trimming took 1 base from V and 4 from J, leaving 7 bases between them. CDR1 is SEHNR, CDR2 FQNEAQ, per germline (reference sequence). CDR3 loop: CASSLDAGETQYF. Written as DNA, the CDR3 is TGTGCCAGCAGCTTAGACGCGGGAGAGACCCAGTACTTC.

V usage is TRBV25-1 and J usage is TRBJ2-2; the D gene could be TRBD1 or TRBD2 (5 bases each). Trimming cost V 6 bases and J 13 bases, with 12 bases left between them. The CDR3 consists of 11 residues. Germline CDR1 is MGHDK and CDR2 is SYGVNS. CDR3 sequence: CASSLRGVLFF. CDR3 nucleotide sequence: TGTGCCAGCAGCTTAAGGGGAGTGCTGTTTTTT.

CDR3 protein: CASSWDRGRDQPQHF. DNA for the CDR3: TGTGCCAGCAGCTGGGACAGGGGGCGAGATCAGCCCCAGCATTTT. V gene TRBV11-2 combines with J gene TRBJ1-5; 12 bases agree with TRBD1. V lost 4 bases, J lost 5 bases, and 3 bases stayed unmatched. Germline V CDR1 and CDR2: SGHAT, FQNNGV. The CDR3 is 15 residues long.

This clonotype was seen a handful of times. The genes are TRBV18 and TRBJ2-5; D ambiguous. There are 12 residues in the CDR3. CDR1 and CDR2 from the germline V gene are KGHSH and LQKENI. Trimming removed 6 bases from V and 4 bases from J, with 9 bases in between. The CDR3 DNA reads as TGTGCCAGCTCCCCGTGGGCAGAGACCCAGTACTTC. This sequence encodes CASSPWAETQYF.